This TCR beta chain originates from a study of shared clonotypes between healthy human individuals. Study-wide background: Donors were a couple of women and a few men aged 18 to 49.

Once extracted for a subset, genomic DNA was divided evenly among several immunoSEQ plates. Method: immunoSEQ multiplex PCR; TCRdb's copy keeps in-frame clones and lacks some. The table shows roughly 1.5 million clones, with nearly 99% occurring only once. There are 14 residues in the CDR3. Germline CDR1 LNHNV, CDR2 YYDKDF (reference sequence). The V gene lost 0 bases and the J gene lost 8 bases, with 11 bases spanning the gap. This chain uses TRBV15 with TRBJ2-1, with a possible D match to TRBD2 (5 bases). This clonotype originated in a man aged 25 to 40 in good health. The sequenced sample consisted of naive CD4+ T cells sorted from blood. Subset reported: CD45RA+ positively selected. The CDR3 spells CATSRDGAADEQFF. CDR3 DNA sequence: TGTGCCACCAGCAGAGATGGAGCAGCGGATGAGCAGTTCTTC.